This is a list of T cell receptor beta chains from one sample in a study of CD8+ T cells in alopecia areata. Data came from immunoSEQ multiplex PCR; TCRdb stores just in-frame clones and leaves some out. The table has approximately 210,000 clones, around 64% seen once. The source material was CD4+ T cells sorted from blood, sampled around week 49, from a patient treated with tofacitinib. These receptors all come from a human donor with alopecia areata. Each CDR3 is given with its conserved first and last residue. The order of the fields is CDR3 protein, CDR3 DNA, J gene, clone size, D gene, V gene. D genes are given only for firm matches. The size of a clone is reported for some rows only, either as once, few or many, or as a class for expanded clones.

CDR3aa: CASSFSGLTTDTQYF
CDR3nt: TGTGCCAGCAGCTTCAGCGGGCTAACCACAGATACGCAGTATTTT
j_gene: TRBJ2-3
abundance: few
d_gene: -
v_gene: TRBV11-2

CDR3aa: CASSLAGYYNEQFF
CDR3nt: TGTGCCAGCAGCTTGGCAGGGTACTACAATGAGCAGTTCTTC
j_gene: TRBJ2-1
abundance: -
d_gene: -
v_gene: TRBV5-6

CDR3aa: CASSLGLAGNEQFF
CDR3nt: TGTGCCAGCAGTTTAGGGCTAGCCGGGAATGAGCAGTTCTTC
j_gene: TRBJ2-1
abundance: few
d_gene: -
v_gene: TRBV28

CDR3aa: CSVDKDRLNTEAFF
CDR3nt: TGCAGCGTTGACAAGGACAGGCTGAACACTGAAGCTTTCTTT
j_gene: TRBJ1-1
abundance: -
d_gene: TRBD1
v_gene: TRBV29-1

CDR3aa: CASSLRLETDTQYF
CDR3nt: TGTGCCAGCAGCCTCCGGTTAGAGACAGATACGCAGTATTTT
j_gene: TRBJ2-3
abundance: -
d_gene: -
v_gene: TRBV7-9

CDR3aa: CSVARSGNEQFF
CDR3nt: TGCAGCGTTGCACGGTCCGGGAATGAGCAGTTCTTC
j_gene: TRBJ2-1
abundance: -
d_gene: -
v_gene: TRBV29-1

CDR3aa: CSASGGPNTGELFF
CDR3nt: TGCAGCGCGAGCGGGGGCCCGAACACCGGGGAGCTGTTTTTT
j_gene: TRBJ2-2
abundance: -
d_gene: TRBD2
v_gene: TRBV29-1

CDR3aa: CSVSGSLNQPQHF
CDR3nt: TGCAGCGTTTCTGGGTCACTAAATCAGCCCCAGCATTTT
j_gene: TRBJ1-5
abundance: -
d_gene: -
v_gene: TRBV29-1

CDR3aa: CAWRFWDRGEFCEKLFF
CDR3nt: TGTGCCTGGAGGTTCTGGGACAGGGGGGAGTTTTGTGAAAAACTGTTTTTT
j_gene: TRBJ1-4
abundance: few
d_gene: TRBD1
v_gene: TRBV30

CDR3aa: CSVGQQYEQYF
CDR3nt: TGCAGCGTTGGCCAACAATACGAGCAGTACTTC
j_gene: TRBJ2-7
abundance: -
d_gene: -
v_gene: TRBV29-1

CDR3aa: CAWTPRTGMGTEAFF
CDR3nt: TGTGCCTGGACCCCCCGGACAGGGATGGGCACTGAAGCTTTCTTT
j_gene: TRBJ1-1
abundance: -
d_gene: TRBD1
v_gene: TRBV30

CDR3aa: CASSITGELFF
CDR3nt: TGTGCCAGCTCCATCACCGGGGAGCTGTTTTTT
j_gene: TRBJ2-2
abundance: -
d_gene: -
v_gene: TRBV25-1

CDR3aa: CASSLFRTSGASSYEQYF
CDR3nt: TGTGCCAGCAGCTTATTTAGGACTAGCGGGGCCAGCTCCTACGAGCAGTACTTC
j_gene: TRBJ2-7
abundance: few
d_gene: TRBD2
v_gene: TRBV7-2

CDR3aa: CAWSFGGLVAKNIQYF
CDR3nt: TGTGCCTGGAGTTTCGGGGGTTTGGTAGCCAAAAACATTCAGTACTTC
j_gene: TRBJ2-4
abundance: few
d_gene: -
v_gene: TRBV30

CDR3aa: CSVEDLRYEQYF
CDR3nt: TGCAGCGTTGAAGATCTTCGGTACGAGCAGTACTTC
j_gene: TRBJ2-7
abundance: few
d_gene: -
v_gene: TRBV29-1

CDR3aa: CASSIDLSSGEDNEQFF
CDR3nt: TGTGCCAGTAGTATAGATCTTAGTAGCGGGGAGGACAATGAGCAGTTCTTC
j_gene: TRBJ2-1
abundance: few
d_gene: TRBD2
v_gene: TRBV19

CDR3aa: CASSPKYEQFF
CDR3nt: TGTGCCAGCAGCCCCAAATATGAGCAGTTCTTC
j_gene: TRBJ2-1
abundance: -
d_gene: -
v_gene: TRBV7-2

CDR3aa: CASSLLGDYTDTQYF
CDR3nt: TGTGCCAGCAGCTTACTAGGGGACTACACAGATACGCAGTATTTT
j_gene: TRBJ2-3
abundance: few
d_gene: TRBD2
v_gene: TRBV7-2

CDR3aa: CSVTPLLGGYTF
CDR3nt: TGCAGCGTCACGCCGCTCTTAGGTGGCTACACCTTC
j_gene: TRBJ1-2
abundance: few
d_gene: -
v_gene: TRBV29-1

CDR3aa: CSVRTGQETQYF
CDR3nt: TGCAGCGTTCGGACAGGCCAAGAGACCCAGTACTTC
j_gene: TRBJ2-5
abundance: -
d_gene: TRBD1
v_gene: TRBV29-1

CDR3aa: CASSPRQGIAYEQYF
CDR3nt: TGTGCCAGCAGTCCGCGACAGGGGATCGCCTACGAGCAGTACTTC
j_gene: TRBJ2-7
abundance: -
d_gene: TRBD1
v_gene: TRBV25-1

CDR3aa: CAWSAGLPGGQFF
CDR3nt: TGTGCCTGGAGTGCTGGCCTCCCAGGAGGGCAGTTCTTC
j_gene: TRBJ2-1
abundance: -
d_gene: -
v_gene: TRBV30

CDR3aa: CASTQAGNYGYTF
CDR3nt: TGCGCCAGCACTCAGGCTGGGAACTATGGCTACACCTTC
j_gene: TRBJ1-2
abundance: -
d_gene: -
v_gene: TRBV5-1

CDR3aa: CASSLGLLSTDTQYF
CDR3nt: TGTGCCAGCAGCTTAGGACTCCTGAGCACAGATACGCAGTATTTT
j_gene: TRBJ2-3
abundance: -
d_gene: -
v_gene: TRBV7-6

CDR3aa: CASSLSSRGELFF
CDR3nt: TGTGCCAGCAGCTTAAGTAGCCGCGGGGAGCTGTTTTTT
j_gene: TRBJ2-2
abundance: few
d_gene: -
v_gene: TRBV11-2

CDR3aa: CASSEVRKTTGELFF
CDR3nt: TGTGCCAGCAGTGAGGTCCGGAAAACCACCGGGGAGCTGTTTTTT
j_gene: TRBJ2-2
abundance: few
d_gene: -
v_gene: TRBV6-1

CDR3aa: CASSEFQDQGEQYF
CDR3nt: TGCGCCAGCAGTGAGTTCCAGGACCAGGGGGAGCAGTACTTC
j_gene: TRBJ2-7
abundance: few
d_gene: -
v_gene: TRBV10-1

CDR3aa: CASSTSGGREAFF
CDR3nt: TGTGCCAGTAGTACGTCAGGGGGGAGGGAAGCTTTCTTT
j_gene: TRBJ1-1
abundance: -
d_gene: TRBD1
v_gene: TRBV19

CDR3aa: CASSQSTAGANVLTF
CDR3nt: TGTGCCAGCAGCCAAAGTACAGCCGGGGCCAACGTCCTGACTTTC
j_gene: TRBJ2-6
abundance: once
d_gene: -
v_gene: TRBV7-2

CDR3aa: CATSRDQETQYF
CDR3nt: TGTGCCACCAGCAGAGATCAAGAGACCCAGTACTTC
j_gene: TRBJ2-5
abundance: -
d_gene: -
v_gene: TRBV15

CDR3aa: CASSPSPLYGYTF
CDR3nt: TGTGCCAGCAGTCCTTCGCCCCTCTATGGCTACACCTTC
j_gene: TRBJ1-2
abundance: -
d_gene: -
v_gene: TRBV27

CDR3aa: CAWSVRRGTGYTF
CDR3nt: TGTGCCTGGAGTGTACGCAGGGGGACCGGCTACACCTTC
j_gene: TRBJ1-2
abundance: -
d_gene: TRBD1
v_gene: TRBV30

CDR3aa: CASSPDRGMNTEAFF
CDR3nt: TGCGCCAGCAGCCCCGACAGGGGAATGAACACTGAAGCTTTCTTT
j_gene: TRBJ1-1
abundance: -
d_gene: TRBD1
v_gene: TRBV5-1

CDR3aa: CASSQDRLQGARFFF
CDR3nt: TGCGCCAGCAGCCAAGATCGATTACAGGGGGCTAGGTTTTTCTTT
j_gene: TRBJ1-1
abundance: -
d_gene: TRBD1
v_gene: TRBV4-1

CDR3aa: CAWSGDPGANVLTF
CDR3nt: TGTGCCTGGAGTGGGGACCCTGGGGCCAACGTCCTGACTTTC
j_gene: TRBJ2-6
abundance: -
d_gene: -
v_gene: TRBV30